Listed below are T cell receptor beta chains from one sample, sequenced in a study of shared clonotypes between healthy human individuals. The assay was immunoSEQ multiplex PCR, and TCRdb's table has in-frame clones only and misses some. The table lists around 340,000 clones, around 79% of them singletons. The sample consisted of memory CD4+ T cells sorted from blood. The receptors come from a man aged 25 to 40 in good health. Both conserved end residues are part of each CDR3. The D gene is left open where the match is weak. Size values are once, few and many counts, or a class for expanded clones, and some rows have none.

>TRBV19|-|-|TRBJ1-2
TGTGCCAGTAGTATTAGCGGGAACTATGGCTACACCTTC
CASSISGNYGYTF
>TRBV4-2|-|-|TRBJ2-5
TGTGCCAGCAGCCAAAAACAGGGGGGGGAGACCCAGTACTTC
CASSQKQGGETQYF
>TRBV14|-|TRBD1|TRBJ1-2
TGTGCCAGCAGCCATTGGGACAGGGGGCGTTTTGACTATGGCTACACCTTC
CASSHWDRGRFDYGYTF
>TRBV7-9|-|-|TRBJ2-5
TGTGCCAGCAGCTTGCAGGGTTTATGGGAAGAGACCCAGTACTTC
CASSLQGLWEETQYF
>TRBV28|-|-|TRBJ1-2
TGTGCCAGCAGTTCCAAAAGAATTTCTAACTATGGCTACACCTTC
CASSSKRISNYGYTF
>TRBV7-2|once|TRBD1|TRBJ2-7
TGTGCCAGCGGAAAGGACAGGGGATCTTTAGAGCAGTACTTC
CASGKDRGSLEQYF
>TRBV14|few|TRBD2|TRBJ2-1
TGTGCCAGCAGCCCTCGGGGTAGCGGGAGAAATGAGCAGTTCTTC
CASSPRGSGRNEQFF
>TRBV11-3|-|-|TRBJ2-1
TGTGCCAGCAGCTTAGTAGGGGATGGTGAGCAGTTCTTC
CASSLVGDGEQFF
>TRBV5-6|-|-|TRBJ2-7
TGTGCCAGCAGCTTGGCTGGGGGGTTAGGCTACGAGCAGTACTTC
CASSLAGGLGYEQYF
>TRBV19|-|-|TRBJ2-5
TGTGCCAGTAGCCTCGATTATGGTAGGGAGACCCAGTACTTC
CASSLDYGRETQYF
>TRBV6-5|-|-|TRBJ2-1
TGTGCCAGCGGGGATTGGGTACAGTTCTTC
CASGDWVQFF
>TRBV5-1|-|-|TRBJ2-7
TGCGCCAGCAGCAGTGCAGGGAGCTCCTACGAGCAGTACTTC
CASSSAGSSYEQYF